This T cell receptor (beta chain) is drawn from a study of technical replicates of blood from several donors. Here immunoSEQ multiplex PCR was the method, and the copy in TCRdb shows in-frame clones only, minus some. The sample lists about 76,000 clones; about 86% were seen once. The germline V gene has CDR1 SNHLY and CDR2 FYNNEI. CDR3 length: 18 residues. Trimming removed 5 bases from V and 0 bases from J; junction bases left unmatched: 8. V usage is TRBV2 and J usage is TRBJ2-3, with 13 bases lining up with TRBD2. The receptor was derived from a human donor in good health. Some clones in this sample may be carry-over from other donors' samples. Sequences were obtained from PBMCs. CDR3 DNA: TGTGCCAGCAGTCGGACTAGCGGGAGTGATACTAGCACAGATACGCAGTATTTT. It encodes CASSRTSGSDTSTDTQYF.